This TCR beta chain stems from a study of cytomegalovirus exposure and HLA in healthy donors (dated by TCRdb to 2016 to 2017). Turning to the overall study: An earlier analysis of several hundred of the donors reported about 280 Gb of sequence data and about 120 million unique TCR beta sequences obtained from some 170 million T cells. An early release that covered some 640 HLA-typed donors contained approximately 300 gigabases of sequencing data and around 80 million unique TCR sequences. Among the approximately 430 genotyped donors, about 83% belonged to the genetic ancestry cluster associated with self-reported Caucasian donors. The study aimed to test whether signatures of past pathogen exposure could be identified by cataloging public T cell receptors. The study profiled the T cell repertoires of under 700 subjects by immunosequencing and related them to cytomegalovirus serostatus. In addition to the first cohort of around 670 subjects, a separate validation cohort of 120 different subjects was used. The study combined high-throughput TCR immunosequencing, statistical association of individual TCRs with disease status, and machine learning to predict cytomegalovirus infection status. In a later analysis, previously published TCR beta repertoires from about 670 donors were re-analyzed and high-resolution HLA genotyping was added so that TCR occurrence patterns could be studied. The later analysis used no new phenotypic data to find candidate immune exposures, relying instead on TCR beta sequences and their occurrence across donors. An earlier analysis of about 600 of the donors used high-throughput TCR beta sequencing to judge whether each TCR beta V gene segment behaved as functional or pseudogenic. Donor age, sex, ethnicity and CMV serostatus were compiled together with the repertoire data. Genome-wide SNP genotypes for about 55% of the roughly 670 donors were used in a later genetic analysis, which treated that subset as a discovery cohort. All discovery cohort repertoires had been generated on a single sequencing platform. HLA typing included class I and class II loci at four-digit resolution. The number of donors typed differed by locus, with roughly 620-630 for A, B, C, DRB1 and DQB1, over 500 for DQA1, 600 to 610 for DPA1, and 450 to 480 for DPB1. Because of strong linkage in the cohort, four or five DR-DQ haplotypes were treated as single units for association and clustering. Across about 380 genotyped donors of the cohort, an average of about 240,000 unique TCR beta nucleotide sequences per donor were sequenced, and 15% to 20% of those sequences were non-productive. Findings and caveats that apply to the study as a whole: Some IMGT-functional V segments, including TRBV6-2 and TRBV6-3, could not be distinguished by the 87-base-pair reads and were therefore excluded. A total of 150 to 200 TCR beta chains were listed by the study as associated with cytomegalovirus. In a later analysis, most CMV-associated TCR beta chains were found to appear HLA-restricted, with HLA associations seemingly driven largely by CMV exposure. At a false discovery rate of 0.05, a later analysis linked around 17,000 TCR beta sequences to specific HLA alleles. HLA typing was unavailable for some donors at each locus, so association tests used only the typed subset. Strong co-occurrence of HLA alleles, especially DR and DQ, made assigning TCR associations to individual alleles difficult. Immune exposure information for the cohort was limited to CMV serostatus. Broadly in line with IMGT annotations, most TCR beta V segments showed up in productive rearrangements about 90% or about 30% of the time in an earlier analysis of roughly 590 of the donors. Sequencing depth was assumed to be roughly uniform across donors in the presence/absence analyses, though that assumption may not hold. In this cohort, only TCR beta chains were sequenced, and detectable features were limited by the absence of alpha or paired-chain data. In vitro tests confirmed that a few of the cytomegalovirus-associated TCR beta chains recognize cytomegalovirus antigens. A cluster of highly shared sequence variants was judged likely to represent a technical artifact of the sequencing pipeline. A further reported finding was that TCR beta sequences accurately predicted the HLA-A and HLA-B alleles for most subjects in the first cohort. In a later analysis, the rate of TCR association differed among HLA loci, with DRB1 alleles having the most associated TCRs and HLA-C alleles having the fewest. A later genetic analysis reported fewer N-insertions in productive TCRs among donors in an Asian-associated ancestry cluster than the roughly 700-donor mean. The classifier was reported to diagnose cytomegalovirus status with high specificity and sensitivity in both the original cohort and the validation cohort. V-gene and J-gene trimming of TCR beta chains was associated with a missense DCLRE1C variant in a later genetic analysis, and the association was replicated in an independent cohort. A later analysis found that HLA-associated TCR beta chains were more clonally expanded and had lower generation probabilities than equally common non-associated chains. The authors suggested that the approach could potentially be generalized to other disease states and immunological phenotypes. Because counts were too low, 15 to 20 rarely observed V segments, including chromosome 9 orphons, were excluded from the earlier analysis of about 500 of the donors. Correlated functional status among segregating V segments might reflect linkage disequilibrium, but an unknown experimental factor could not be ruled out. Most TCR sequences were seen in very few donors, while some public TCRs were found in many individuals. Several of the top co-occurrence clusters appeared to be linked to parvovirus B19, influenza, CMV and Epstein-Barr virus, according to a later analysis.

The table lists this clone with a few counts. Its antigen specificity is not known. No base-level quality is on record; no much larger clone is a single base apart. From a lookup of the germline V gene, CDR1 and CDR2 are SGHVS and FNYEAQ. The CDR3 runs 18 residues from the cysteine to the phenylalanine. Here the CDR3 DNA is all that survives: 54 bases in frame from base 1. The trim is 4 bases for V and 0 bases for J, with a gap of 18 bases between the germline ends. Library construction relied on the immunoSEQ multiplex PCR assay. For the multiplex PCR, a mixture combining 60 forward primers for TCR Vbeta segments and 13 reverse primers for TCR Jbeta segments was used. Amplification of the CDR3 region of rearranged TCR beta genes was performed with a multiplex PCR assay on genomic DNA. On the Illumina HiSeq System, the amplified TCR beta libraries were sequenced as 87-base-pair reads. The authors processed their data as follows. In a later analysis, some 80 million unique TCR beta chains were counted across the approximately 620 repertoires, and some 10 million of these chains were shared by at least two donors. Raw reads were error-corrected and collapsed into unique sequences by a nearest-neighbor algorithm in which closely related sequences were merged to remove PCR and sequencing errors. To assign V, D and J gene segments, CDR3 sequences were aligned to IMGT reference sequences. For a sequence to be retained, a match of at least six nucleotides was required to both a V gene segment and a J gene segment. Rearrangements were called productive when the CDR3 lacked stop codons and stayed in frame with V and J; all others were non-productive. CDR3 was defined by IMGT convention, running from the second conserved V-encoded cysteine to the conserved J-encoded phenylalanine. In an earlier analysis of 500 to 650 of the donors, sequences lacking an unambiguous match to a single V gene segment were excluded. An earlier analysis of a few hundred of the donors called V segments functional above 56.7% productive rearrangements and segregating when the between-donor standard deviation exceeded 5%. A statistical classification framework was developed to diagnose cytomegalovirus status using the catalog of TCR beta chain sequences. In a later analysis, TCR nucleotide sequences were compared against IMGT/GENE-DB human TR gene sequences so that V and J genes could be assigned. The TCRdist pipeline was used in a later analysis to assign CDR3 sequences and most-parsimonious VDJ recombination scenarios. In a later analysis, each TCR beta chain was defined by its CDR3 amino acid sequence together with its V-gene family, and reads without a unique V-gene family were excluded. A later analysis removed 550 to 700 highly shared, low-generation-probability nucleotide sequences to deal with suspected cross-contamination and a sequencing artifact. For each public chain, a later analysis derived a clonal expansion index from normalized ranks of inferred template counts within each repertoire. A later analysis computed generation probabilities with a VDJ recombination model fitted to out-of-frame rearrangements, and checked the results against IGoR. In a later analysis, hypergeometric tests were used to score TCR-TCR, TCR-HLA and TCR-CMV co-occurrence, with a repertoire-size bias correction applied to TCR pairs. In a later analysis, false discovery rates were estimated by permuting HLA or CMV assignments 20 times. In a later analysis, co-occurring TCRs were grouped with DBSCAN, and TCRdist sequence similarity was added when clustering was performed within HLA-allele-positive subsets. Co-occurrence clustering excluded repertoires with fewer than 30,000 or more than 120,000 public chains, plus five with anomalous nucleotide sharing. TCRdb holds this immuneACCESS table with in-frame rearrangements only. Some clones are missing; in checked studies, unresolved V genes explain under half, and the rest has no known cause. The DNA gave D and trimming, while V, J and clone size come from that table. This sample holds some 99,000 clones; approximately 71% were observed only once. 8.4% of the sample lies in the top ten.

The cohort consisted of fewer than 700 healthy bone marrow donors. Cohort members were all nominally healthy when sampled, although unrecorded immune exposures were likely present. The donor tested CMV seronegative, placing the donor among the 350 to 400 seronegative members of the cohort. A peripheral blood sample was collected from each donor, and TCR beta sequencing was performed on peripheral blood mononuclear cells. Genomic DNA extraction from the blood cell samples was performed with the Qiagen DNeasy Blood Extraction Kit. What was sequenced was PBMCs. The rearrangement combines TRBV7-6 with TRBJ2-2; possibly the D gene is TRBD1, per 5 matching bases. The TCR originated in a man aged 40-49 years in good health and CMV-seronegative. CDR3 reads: CASSSGSGVVANTGELFF. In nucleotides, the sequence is TGTGCCAGCAGCTCAGGGTCGGGCGTGGTCGCGAACACCGGGGAGCTGTTTTTT.